These 23 T cell receptor beta chains were all obtained from the same sample, sequenced in a study of T cell responses to AZD1222 COVID-19 vaccine. Libraries were prepared by immunoSEQ multiplex PCR; TCRdb keeps only in-frame clonotypes and omits some of them. The sample lists 110,000 to 150,000 clones; around 90% were seen once. The source material was peripheral blood, sampled 28 days after the second AZD1222 dose. The source is an adult who received the AZD1222 COVID-19 vaccine.

The rearrangement links TRBV4-1 to TRBJ1-5; D unclear. Trimming cost V 0 bases and J 4 bases, with 10 bases left between them. This CDR3 is built from 15 residues. Germline CDR1 reads MGHRA; CDR2 reads YSYEKL. The CDR3 here is CASSQDPGRNQPQHF. DNA for the CDR3: TGCGCCAGCAGCCAAGATCCCGGACGAAATCAGCCCCAGCATTTT.

J is TRBJ1-1 and V is TRBV7-9, with D hard to call. The ends were cut back, 1 base at V and 6 bases at J, with 12 bases in the middle. The CDR3 runs to 14 residues. Germline V gene data show CDR1 as SEHNR and CDR2 as FQNEAQ (reference sequence). The CDR3 protein is CASSLEFLQPEAFF. In nucleotides, the CDR3 is TGTGCCAGCAGCTTAGAGTTCCTCCAGCCTGAAGCTTTCTTT.

This clone has only one observation. This sequence joins TRBV28 and TRBJ1-5; a weak D match, TRBD1 (6 bases). The V end was cut by 1 base, the J end by 4 bases, with 11 bases between. The germline V gene has CDR1 MDHEN and CDR2 SYDVKM. The CDR3 length is 15 residues. As DNA, the CDR3 is TGTGCCAGCAGTTTATCGGGACACGCTAATCAGCCCCAGCATTTT. Its protein is CASSLSGHANQPQHF.

The gene calls are TRBV24-1 and TRBJ1-1; 7 bases map to TRBD1. The CDR3 extends over 15 amino acids. The ends lost 3 bases at V and 5 bases at J; junction bases unmatched: 8. CDR1 and CDR2 from the germline V gene are KGHDR and SFDVKD. CDR3 nucleotide sequence: TGTGCCACCAGTGATCCCACAACAGGGGAGACTGAAGCTTTCTTT. Translating it yields CATSDPTTGETEAFF.

The rearrangement joins TRBV7-8 to TRBJ1-5; the match to TRBD1 covers 7 bases. V shed 5 bases and J 0 bases; nucleotides not matched to a gene: 7. The CDR3 loop spans 16 amino acids. The germline V gene has CDR1 SGHVS and CDR2 FQNEAQ. In nucleotides, the CDR3 is TGTGCCAGCAGCGGGGGACAGTTATATAGCAATCAGCCCCAGCATTTT. Protein product: CASSGGQLYSNQPQHF.

The rearrangement joins TRBV5-8 to TRBJ2-5, with a tentative D call TRBD2 (7 bases). V was pared by 7 bases and J by 4 bases, with 20 bases between. The CDR3 is made up of 15 amino acids. The germline gives CDR1 SGHTS, CDR2 YDEGEE. The CDR3 bases are TGTGCCAGCGGACGGAACTGGGGGGGGGCAGAGACCCAGTACTTC. Its protein is CASGRNWGGAETQYF.

This rearrangement joins TRBV7-9 to TRBJ1-4; D not certain. The CDR3 length is 14 residues. Germline V gene sequence: CDR1 SEHNR, CDR2 FQNEAQ (reference sequence). The V end was cut by 5 bases, the J end by 4 bases, with 11 bases between. Here the CDR3 reads CASSRSVGNEKLFF. The CDR3 DNA is TGTGCCAGCAGCCGAAGCGTGGGTAATGAAAAACTGTTTTTT.

This chain connects TRBV28 to TRBJ1-5; maybe TRBD1 (6 bases). Trimming stripped 8 bases from V and 2 bases from J, with 22 bases between. Germline V CDR1 and CDR2: MDHEN, SYDVKM. The CDR3 contains 17 residues. The DNA for the CDR3 is TGTGCCAGCGGACGCAGGGGAGGGCTAGCTGGCAATCAGCCCCAGCATTTT. Translating gives CASGRRGGLAGNQPQHF. The whole variable domain, filled in from reference TRBV28 and TRBJ1-5, reads DVKVTQSSRYLVKRTGEKVFLECVQDMDHENMFWYRQDPGLGLRLIYFSYDVKMKEKGDIPEGYSVSREKKERFSLILESASTNQTSMYLCASGRRGGLAGNQPQHFGDGTRLSIL.

The chain joins TRBV21-1 to TRBJ2-4; TRBD2, the D gene given by the table, was not confirmed from the DNA. TRBV21-1 is labeled a pseudogene. The CDR3 contains 16 residues. The CDR3 loop reads CASSARGHSAKNIQYF. The CDR3 region has the DNA TGTGCCAGCAGCGCCCGAGGGCACTCAGCCAAAAACATTCAGTACTTC.

The chain recombines TRBV7-2 with TRBJ1-5; D gene unclear. V dropped 5 bases and J dropped 5 bases, with 16 bases sitting between them. The CDR3 extends over 15 amino acids. The germline gives CDR1 SGHTA, CDR2 FQGNSA. CDR3 coding DNA: TGTGCCAGCAGCCCCGACTCCCTTCGTTATCAGCCCCAGCATTTT. Its protein is CASSPDSLRYQPQHF.

V is TRBV11-2 and J is TRBJ1-3; D gene unclear. This CDR3 spans 15 amino acids. Germline CDR1 and CDR2: SGHAT and FQNNGV. The ends were cut back, 1 base at V and 4 bases at J, with 11 bases in the middle. This CDR3 is CASSLGGTQGNTIYF. CDR3 nucleotide sequence: TGTGCCAGCAGCTTAGGGGGAACGCAAGGAAACACCATATATTTT.

The chain carries TRBV6-5 and TRBJ1-1; D uncertain. The CDR3 has 15 amino acids. The V end was cut by 7 bases, the J end by 11 bases, with 26 bases between. Germline CDR1 is MNHEY and CDR2 is SVGAGI. CDR3 nucleotide sequence: TGTGCCAGCACTAACCGTCTCCGCCCCGCCTTGGGGGCTTTCTTT. It codes for CASTNRLRPALGAFF.

V and J are TRBV19 and TRBJ1-2; TRBD1 agrees at 8 bases. The CDR3 has 13 residues. Trimming removed 7 bases from V and 2 bases from J; junction bases left unmatched: 3. CDR1 and CDR2 (germline): LNHDA, SQIVND (reference sequence). DNA of the CDR3: TGTGCCAGTATCCGGACAGGGAACTATGGCTACACCTTC. Protein product: CASIRTGNYGYTF.

V usage is TRBV5-4 and J usage is TRBJ1-2, with 7 bases matching TRBD1. The V and J ends lost 5 bases and 4 bases, in that order; junction bases with no gene match: 8. The germline V gene has CDR1 SGHNT and CDR2 YYREEE (reference sequence). The CDR3 runs 14 residues. The CDR3 region is CASSKQGSVYGYTF. The CDR3 coding sequence is TGTGCCAGCAGTAAACAGGGGTCGGTCTATGGCTACACCTTC.

This chain joins TRBV3-1 (or the pseudogene TRBV3-2) and TRBJ2-1; a weak D match, TRBD2 (6 bases). Per the germline V gene, CDR1 is LGHDT and CDR2 is YNNKEL (reference sequence). V lost 1 base, J lost 9 bases, and 13 bases lay in between. The CDR3 is 14 residues long. CDR3 nucleotide sequence: TGTGCCAGCAGCCAAGGAGCAGGGAGGACTGAGCAGTTCTTC. Translating gives CASSQGAGRTEQFF.

Note on this clone: The sample contains more than one DNA sequence encoding this CDR3. The CDR3 nucleotides read TGTGCCAGCAGTTTGGGGGGAGGAGAGACCCAGTACTTC. Its translation: CASSLGGGETQYF. The genes are TRBV7-3 and TRBJ2-5, with D possibly matching TRBD2 (6 bases). This CDR3 has 13 amino acids. CDR1 and CDR2 from the germline V gene are SGHTA and FQGTGA. V was trimmed by 6 bases and J by 4 bases, leaving 12 bases between them.

J is TRBJ2-1 and V is TRBV13; D gene ambiguous. V was trimmed by 0 bases and J by 4 bases, leaving 13 bases between them. The CDR3 has 16 residues. Looked up from germline, CDR1 is PRHDT and CDR2 is FYEKMQ (reference sequence). CDR3 residues: CASSLGLTGSYNEQFF. CDR3 DNA sequence: TGTGCCAGCAGCTTAGGCCTAACGGGTTCATACAATGAGCAGTTCTTC.

The genes are TRBV7-9 and TRBJ1-4; TRBD1 matches 7 bases. Germline V CDR1 and CDR2: SEHNR, FQNEAQ (reference sequence). The CDR3 is 14 amino acids. J was trimmed by 12 bases and V by 2 bases; bases with no gene match: 9. The chain's CDR3 is CASSLQGGVDELFF. The CDR3 nucleotides are TGTGCCAGCAGCTTACAGGGGGGCGTTGACGAACTGTTTTTT.

The chain is built from TRBV10-3 and TRBJ2-2; 8 nucleotides agree with TRBD1. V lost 3 bases and J lost 4; bases outside the gene matches: 4. Germline CDR1 ENHRY, CDR2 SYGVKD. The CDR3 is made up of 15 amino acids. Here the CDR3 DNA reads TGTGCCATCAGTGACACCCAGGGGGCCACCGGGGAGCTGTTTTTT. Translation: CAISDTQGATGELFF.

The J gene is TRBJ2-7, the V gene TRBV4-3; 13 bases match TRBD2. CDR1 is LGHNA, CDR2 YSLEER, per germline. V dropped 6 bases and J dropped 3; count of bases not matched to a gene: 5. The CDR3 is made up of 15 amino acids. CDR3 DNA sequence: TGCGCCAGCAGTCCGGGACTAGCGGGGATCTACGAGCAGTACTTC. It specifies CASSPGLAGIYEQYF.

V gene TRBV28 combines with J gene TRBJ1-1, with D uncertain. CDR1 is MDHEN, CDR2 SYDVKM, per germline. This CDR3 spans 15 amino acids. With 0 bases removed from V and 11 bases from J, the gap between germline ends came to 19 bases. The CDR3 DNA is TGTGCCAGCAGTTTATGGGCGGAACCCCTGGGGAAGGCTTTCTTT. Translating gives CASSLWAEPLGKAFF.

The chain combines TRBV5-6 with TRBJ2-7; 10 nucleotides match TRBD1. CDR1 and CDR2 from the germline V gene are SGHDT and YYEEEE. The CDR3 contains 14 residues. Germline trimming cut 5 bases from V and 4 bases from J; bases unmatched to any gene: 6. The CDR3 DNA reads TGTGCCAGCAGTTGGGACAGGGGAATATACGAGCAGTACTTC. Its translation: CASSWDRGIYEQYF.

This chain uses TRBV7-9 with TRBJ2-2; D not resolved. V lost 3 bases and J lost 1, with 6 bases in between. This CDR3 spans 14 amino acids. Germline assignment: CDR1 SEHNR and CDR2 FQNEAQ (reference sequence). CDR3 in amino acids: CASSLRVNTGELFF. As DNA, the CDR3 is TGTGCCAGCAGCTTGCGAGTGAACACCGGGGAGCTGTTTTTT. Full variable domain (outside the CDR3, taken from reference TRBV7-9 and TRBJ2-2): DTGVSQNPRHKITKRGQNVTFRCDPISEHNRLYWYRQTLGQGPEFLTYFQNEAQLEKSRLLSDRFSAERPKGSFSTLEIQRTEQGDSAMYLCASSLRVNTGELFFGEGSRLTVL.